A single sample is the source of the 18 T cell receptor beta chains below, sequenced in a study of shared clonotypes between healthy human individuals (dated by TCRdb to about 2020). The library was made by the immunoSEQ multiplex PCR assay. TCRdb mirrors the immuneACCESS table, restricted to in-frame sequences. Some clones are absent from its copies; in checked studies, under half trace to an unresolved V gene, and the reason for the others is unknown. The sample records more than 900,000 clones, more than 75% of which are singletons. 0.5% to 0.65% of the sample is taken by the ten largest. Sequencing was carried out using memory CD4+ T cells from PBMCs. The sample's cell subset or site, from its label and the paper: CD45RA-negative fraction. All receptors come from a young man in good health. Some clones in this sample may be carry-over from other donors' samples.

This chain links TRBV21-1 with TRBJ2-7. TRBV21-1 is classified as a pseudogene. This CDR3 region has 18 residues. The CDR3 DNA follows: TGTGCCAGCAGCAAAGGGGAAGTGTGTGTTTCCCATAACTACGAGCAGTACTTC. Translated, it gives CASSKGEVCVSHNYEQYF.

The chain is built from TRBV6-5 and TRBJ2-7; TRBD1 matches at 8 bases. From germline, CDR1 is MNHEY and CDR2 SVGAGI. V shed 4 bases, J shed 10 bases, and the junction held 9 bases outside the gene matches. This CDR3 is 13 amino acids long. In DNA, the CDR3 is TGTGCCAGCAGTTTCACCCTCGGACAGGGTCAGTACTTC. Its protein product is CASSFTLGQGQYF.

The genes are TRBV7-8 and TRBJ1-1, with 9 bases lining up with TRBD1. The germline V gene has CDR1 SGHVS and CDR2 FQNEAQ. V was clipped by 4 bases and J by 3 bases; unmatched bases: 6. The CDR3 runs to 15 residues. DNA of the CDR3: TGTGCCAGCAGCTCACAGGGGGCGACGTACACTGAAGCTTTCTTT. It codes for CASSSQGATYTEAFF.

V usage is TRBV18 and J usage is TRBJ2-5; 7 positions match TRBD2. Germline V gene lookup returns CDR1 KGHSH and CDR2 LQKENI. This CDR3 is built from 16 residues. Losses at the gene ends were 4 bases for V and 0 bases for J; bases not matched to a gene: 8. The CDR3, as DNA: TGTGCCAGCTCACTCTCGGGACTACCGAACCAAGAGACCCAGTACTTC. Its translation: CASSLSGLPNQETQYF.

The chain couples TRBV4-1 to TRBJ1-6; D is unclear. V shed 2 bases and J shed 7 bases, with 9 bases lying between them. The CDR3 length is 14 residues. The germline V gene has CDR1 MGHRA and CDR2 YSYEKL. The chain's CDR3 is CASSQTARNSPLHF. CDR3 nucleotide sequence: TGCGCCAGCAGCCAAACAGCGCGAAATTCACCCCTCCACTTT.

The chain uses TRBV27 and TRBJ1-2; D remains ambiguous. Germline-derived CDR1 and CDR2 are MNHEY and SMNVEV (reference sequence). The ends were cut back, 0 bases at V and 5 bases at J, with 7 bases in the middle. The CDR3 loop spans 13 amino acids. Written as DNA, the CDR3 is TGTGCCAGCAGTTTATCAGGGTTTTATGGCTACACCTTC. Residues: CASSLSGFYGYTF.

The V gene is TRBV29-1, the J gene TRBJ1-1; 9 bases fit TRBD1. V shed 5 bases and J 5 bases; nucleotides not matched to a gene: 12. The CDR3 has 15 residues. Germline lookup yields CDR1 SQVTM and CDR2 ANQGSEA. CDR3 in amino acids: CSVQAQRTGETEAFF. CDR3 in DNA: TGCAGCGTTCAGGCTCAAAGGACAGGGGAAACTGAAGCTTTCTTT.

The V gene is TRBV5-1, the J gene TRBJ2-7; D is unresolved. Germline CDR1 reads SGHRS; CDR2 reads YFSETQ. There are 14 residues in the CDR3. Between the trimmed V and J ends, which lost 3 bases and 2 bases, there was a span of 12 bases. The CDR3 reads CASSSRTDPYEQYF. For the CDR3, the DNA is TGCGCCAGCAGCTCCCGGACCGACCCCTACGAGCAGTACTTC.

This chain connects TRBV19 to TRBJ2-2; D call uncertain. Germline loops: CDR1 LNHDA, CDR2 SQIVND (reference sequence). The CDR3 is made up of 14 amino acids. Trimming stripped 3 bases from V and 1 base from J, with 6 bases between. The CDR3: CASSIDLNTGELFF. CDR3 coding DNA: TGTGCCAGTAGTATCGACCTGAACACCGGGGAGCTGTTTTTT. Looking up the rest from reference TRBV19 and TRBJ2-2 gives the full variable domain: DGGITQSPKYLFRKEGQNVTLSCEQNLNHDAMYWYRQDPGQGLRLIYYSQIVNDFQKGDIAEGYSVSREKKESFPLTVTSAQKNPTAFYLCASSIDLNTGELFFGEGSRLTVL.

CDR3 region: CASSQWGDLTDTQYF. CDR3 in DNA: TGTGCCAGCAGCCAGTGGGGGGATCTCACAGATACGCAGTATTTT. This chain links TRBV5-8 with TRBJ2-3; a possible D gene is TRBD2 (6 bases). This CDR3 contains 15 residues. In germline, CDR1 is SGHTS, CDR2 YDEGEE. Trimming stripped 4 bases from V and 2 bases from J, with 14 bases between. Combining the CDR3 with reference TRBV5-8 and TRBJ2-3 gives the whole variable domain EAGVTQSPTHLIKTRGQQATLRCSPISGHTSVYWYQQALGLGLQFLLWYDEGEERNRGNFPPRFSGRQFPNYSSELNVNALELEDSALYLCASSQWGDLTDTQYFGPGTRLTVL.

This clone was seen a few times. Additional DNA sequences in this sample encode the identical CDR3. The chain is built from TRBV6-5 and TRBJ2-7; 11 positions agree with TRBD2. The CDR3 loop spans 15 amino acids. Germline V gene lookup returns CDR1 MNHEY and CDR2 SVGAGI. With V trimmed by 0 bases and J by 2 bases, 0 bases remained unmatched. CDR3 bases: TGTGCCAGCAGTTACTCGGGACTAGCGGCCTACGAGCAGTACTTC. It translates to CASSYSGLAAYEQYF.

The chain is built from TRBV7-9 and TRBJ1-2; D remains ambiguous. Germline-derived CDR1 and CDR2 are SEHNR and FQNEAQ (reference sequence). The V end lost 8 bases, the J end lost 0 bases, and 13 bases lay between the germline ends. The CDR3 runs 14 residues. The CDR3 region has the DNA TGTGCCAGCCAGCGGGGAGACTCTAACTATGGCTACACCTTC. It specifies CASQRGDSNYGYTF.

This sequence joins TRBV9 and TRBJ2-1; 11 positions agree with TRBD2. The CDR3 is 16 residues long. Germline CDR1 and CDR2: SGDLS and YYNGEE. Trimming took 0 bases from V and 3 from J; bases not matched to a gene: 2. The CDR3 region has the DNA TGTGCCAGCAGCGTAGCGGGACTAGCGGTCTACAATGAGCAGTTCTTC. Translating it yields CASSVAGLAVYNEQFF.

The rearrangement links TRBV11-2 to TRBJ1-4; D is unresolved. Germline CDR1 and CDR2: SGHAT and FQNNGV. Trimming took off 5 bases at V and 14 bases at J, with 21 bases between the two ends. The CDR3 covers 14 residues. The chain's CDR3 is CASSPGGSQTWLFF. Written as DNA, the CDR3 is TGTGCCAGCAGCCCTGGTGGGAGTCAGACGTGGCTGTTTTTT.

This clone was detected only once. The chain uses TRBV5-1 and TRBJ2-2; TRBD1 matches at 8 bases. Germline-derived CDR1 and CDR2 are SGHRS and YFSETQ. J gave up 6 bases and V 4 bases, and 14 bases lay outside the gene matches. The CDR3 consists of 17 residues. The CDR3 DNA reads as TGCGCCAGCAGCCCCCATCCCCCAGGGGGCGAGGCCGGGGAGCTGTTTTTT. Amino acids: CASSPHPPGGEAGELFF.

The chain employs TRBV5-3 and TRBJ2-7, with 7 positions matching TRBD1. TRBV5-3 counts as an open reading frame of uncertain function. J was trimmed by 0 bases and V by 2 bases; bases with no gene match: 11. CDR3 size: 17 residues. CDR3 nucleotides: TGTGCCAGAAGCTTCCTCTGTATACAGGGGTCCTCCTACGAGCAGTACTTC. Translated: CARSFLCIQGSSYEQYF.

The CDR3 DNA follows: TGTGCCAGCAGCCCTCGGGACAGGGGAAACACCATATATTTT. This gives the protein CASSPRDRGNTIYF. This rearrangement joins TRBV7-2 to TRBJ1-3, with 8 bases aligning to TRBD1. V lost 5 bases and J lost 4; bases outside the gene matches: 4. The CDR3 contains 14 residues. In germline, CDR1 is SGHTA, CDR2 FQGNSA.

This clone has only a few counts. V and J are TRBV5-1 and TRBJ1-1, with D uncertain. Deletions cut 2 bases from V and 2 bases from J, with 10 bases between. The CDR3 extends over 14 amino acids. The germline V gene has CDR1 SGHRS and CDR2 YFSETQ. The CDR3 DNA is TGCGCCAGCAGCTTTTCGCCAGGAAACACTGAAGCTTTCTTT. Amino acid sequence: CASSFSPGNTEAFF.